These 6 T cell receptor beta chains share one sample of origin, sequenced in a study of beta chain features in type 1 diabetes. cDNA synthesis used the whole RNA isolate, giving expressed TCRB sequences. Produced via immunoSEQ multiplex PCR; TCRdb's table is partial and in-frame only. The sample lists about 410,000 clones; about 15% were seen once. Source material: naive CD4+ T cells from blood. These receptors all come from a man aged 25 to 40 in good health.

This clone was picked up a small number of times. J is TRBJ2-2 and V is TRBV4-3; TRBD1 is a possible D gene (5 bases). The CDR3 sequence is 15 residues long. V gave up 0 bases and J gave up 6 bases, with 11 bases separating them. Looked up from germline, CDR1 is LGHNA and CDR2 is YSLEER. The CDR3 spells CASSQDPGHAGELFF. The CDR3 coding sequence is TGCGCCAGCAGCCAAGATCCAGGGCACGCCGGGGAGCTGTTTTTT.

V gene TRBV28 combines with J gene TRBJ1-5, with TRBD1 matching over 8 bases. The CDR3 has 14 residues. CDR1 and CDR2 from the germline V gene are MDHEN and SYDVKM. The ends lost 5 bases at V and 6 bases at J; junction bases unmatched: 6. The CDR3 here is CASSNDRGTQPQHF. CDR3 in DNA: TGTGCCAGCAGTAATGACAGGGGCACTCAGCCCCAGCATTTT. Variable domain in full (rest from reference TRBV28 and TRBJ1-5): DVKVTQSSRYLVKRTGEKVFLECVQDMDHENMFWYRQDPGLGLRLIYFSYDVKMKEKGDIPEGYSVSREKKERFSLILESASTNQTSMYLCASSNDRGTQPQHFGDGTRLSIL.

V usage is TRBV6-1 and J usage is TRBJ2-5; D is uncertain. The CDR3 has 16 amino acids. Trimming pared 4 bases from V and 2 bases from J, leaving 17 bases between. The germline gives CDR1 MNHNS, CDR2 SASEGT. The CDR3 coding sequence is TGTGCCAGCAGTGGCTCCTATTGGCGAGGACAAGAGACCCAGTACTTC. This encodes CASSGSYWRGQETQYF.

This clone was detected only a few times. The chain links TRBV7-2 to TRBJ1-4; 9 nucleotides match TRBD1. The V segment lost 3 bases and the J segment 5 bases; nucleotides outside the gene matches: 4. The CDR3 consists of 15 residues. Germline CDR1 reads SGHTA; CDR2 reads FQGNSA. The CDR3 DNA follows: TGTGCCAGCAGCTTGACAGGGGGGTTAAATGAAAAACTGTTTTTT. Its protein product is CASSLTGGLNEKLFF.

This clone was seen repeatedly, ten times or more. The chain recombines TRBV29-1 with TRBJ2-7; D unresolved. Germline V gene data show CDR1 as SQVTM and CDR2 as ANQGSEA. CDR3 length: 13 amino acids. Trimming removed 0 bases from V and 2 bases from J, with 8 bases in between. The CDR3 bases are TGCAGCGTTGAAGACCCCAGGACCTACGAGCAGTACGTC. It yields the protein CSVEDPRTYEQYV.

The CDR3 reads CASRPNSVNTEAFF. CDR3 DNA sequence: TGTGCCAGCAGACCCAACAGTGTGAACACTGAAGCTTTCTTT. The genes are TRBV11-3 and TRBJ1-1; D not certain. Germline CDR1 and CDR2: SGHNT and YENEEA. V was shortened by 6 bases and J by 0 bases, with 11 bases between the two germline ends. The CDR3 covers 14 residues.